What follows are 28 T cell receptor beta chains derived from one specimen sequenced in a study of blood T cell repertoires in COVID-19. Libraries were prepared by immunoSEQ multiplex PCR; TCRdb keeps only in-frame clonotypes and omits some of them. Of 150,000 to 200,000 clones in the sample, roughly four fifths were seen once. Sequenced sample: peripheral blood. These receptors originate from a woman in her 30s with acute or convalescent COVID-19.

This clone was seen more than once but under ten times. The rearrangement joins TRBV9 to TRBJ2-7; possibly TRBD2 for D (5 bases). Germline-derived CDR1 and CDR2 are SGDLS and YYNGEE. The V end lost 0 bases, the J end lost 4 bases, and 14 bases lay between the germline ends. This CDR3 region has 15 residues. CDR3 residues: CASSVGADGRYEQYF. CDR3 coding DNA: TGTGCCAGCAGCGTAGGAGCGGACGGACGATACGAGCAGTACTTC.

The rearrangement uses TRBV28 and TRBJ1-2, with 9 bases fitting TRBD1. V was pared by 2 bases and J by 4 bases, with 2 bases of the junction left unmatched. Germline CDR1 reads MDHEN; CDR2 reads SYDVKM. The CDR3 has 14 residues. CDR3 DNA: TGTGCCAGCAGTTTAACAGGGGGCCTCTATGGCTACACCTTC. Amino acid sequence: CASSLTGGLYGYTF.

The V gene is TRBV27, the J gene TRBJ1-5; the match to TRBD1 covers 9 bases. This CDR3 is built from 17 residues. The ends lost 3 bases at V and 0 bases at J; junction bases unmatched: 6. Germline V gives CDR1 MNHEY, CDR2 SMNVEV (reference sequence). CDR3 in amino acids: CASSFGWTGDSNQPQHF. The CDR3 DNA reads as TGTGCCAGCAGTTTCGGGTGGACAGGGGATAGCAATCAGCCCCAGCATTTT.

The rearrangement joins TRBV6-1 to TRBJ1-1; no firm D call. Deletions cut 3 bases from V and 4 bases from J, with 9 bases between. From germline, CDR1 is MNHNS and CDR2 SASEGT. This CDR3 contains 13 residues. CDR3 bases: TGTGCCAGCAGTGATACAGTCGGCACTGAAGCTTTCTTT. Protein sequence: CASSDTVGTEAFF.

V gene TRBV6-5 combines with J gene TRBJ2-3; 8 bases fit TRBD2. Unmatched junction bases numbered 12, after V lost 7 bases and J lost 6 bases. Germline values: CDR1 MNHEY, CDR2 SVGAGI. CDR3 length equals 15 residues. As DNA, the CDR3 is TGTGCCAGCAACCAGCGGGGGTTCGGTGGGGATACGCAGTATTTT. Amino acids: CASNQRGFGGDTQYF.

This clone has just a few counts. The chain couples TRBV7-2 to TRBJ1-2, with unresolved D. Germline CDR1 SGHTA, CDR2 FQGNSA. The V and J ends lost 2 bases and 5 bases respectively, with 15 bases between them. The CDR3 totals 15 residues. This CDR3 is CASSLPNAGRYGYTF. CDR3 DNA sequence: TGTGCCAGCAGCTTACCAAACGCGGGGAGGTATGGCTACACCTTC.

The rearrangement joins TRBV19 to TRBJ1-1, with 7 bases lining up with TRBD1. This CDR3 is 16 amino acids long. The germline V gene encodes CDR1 LNHDA and CDR2 SQIVND (reference sequence). V was clipped by 5 bases and J by 2 bases; unmatched bases: 11. CDR3 bases: TGTGCCAGTAGTCCAACCACAGGGGTTATAAACACTGAAGCTTTCTTT. Translating gives CASSPTTGVINTEAFF.

This chain connects TRBV7-9 to TRBJ2-3, with D maybe TRBD2 (6 bases). The CDR3 runs 17 residues. Trimming removed 1 base at V and 1 base at J, with 15 bases between. Germline CDR1 and CDR2: SEHNR and FQNEAQ (reference sequence). The CDR3 DNA is TGTGCCAGCAGCTTAGAAGGTTGGGGGACTGGCACAGATACGCAGTATTTT. It encodes CASSLEGWGTGTDTQYF.

The rearrangement links TRBV10-3 to TRBJ1-5; TRBD1 matches 7 bases. The germline V gene has CDR1 ENHRY and CDR2 SYGVKD. This CDR3 comprises 15 residues. V lost 2 bases to trimming and J lost 1 base; unmatched junction nucleotides: 2. CDR3 sequence reads: CAISEGQDSNQPQHF. The DNA of the CDR3 is TGTGCCATCAGTGAGGGACAGGACAGCAATCAGCCCCAGCATTTT.

This sequence joins TRBV7-9 and TRBJ1-1; 10 bases are a match to TRBD1. Germline V gene lookup returns CDR1 SEHNR and CDR2 FQNEAQ (reference sequence). CDR3 length: 13 residues. After removal of 6 bases from V and 10 bases from J, the junction contained 8 bases not matched to a gene. CDR3 protein: CASSGTGDLGAFF. As DNA, the CDR3 is TGTGCCAGCAGTGGGACAGGGGATCTCGGAGCTTTCTTT.

This clone was observed once. The V gene is TRBV19, the J gene TRBJ2-3, with 7 bases aligning to TRBD1. The CDR3 has 15 residues. Germline V gives CDR1 LNHDA, CDR2 SQIVND (reference sequence). The trim removed 0 bases at V and 0 bases at J, leaving 0 bases unmatched. CDR3 nucleotides: TGTGCCAGTAGTATAGACAGGGGGAGCACAGATACGCAGTATTTT. This translates into CASSIDRGSTDTQYF.

The chain carries TRBV19 and TRBJ1-2, with unresolved D. The CDR3 totals 13 residues. Germline CDR1 and CDR2: LNHDA and SQIVND (reference sequence). Trimming pared 2 bases from V and 2 bases from J, leaving 6 bases between. CDR3 coding DNA: TGTGCCAGTAGTATAAACCGGAACTATGGCTACACCTTC. It translates to CASSINRNYGYTF.

The rearrangement joins TRBV29-1 to TRBJ1-2; D might be TRBD1 (5 bases). Between the trimmed V and J ends, which lost 7 bases and 3 bases, there was a span of 15 bases. Looked up from germline, CDR1 is SQVTM and CDR2 is ANQGSEA. The CDR3 runs to 13 residues. CDR3 bases: TGCAGCGCCCCACTCGCAGGGCACTATGGCTACACCTTC. Residues: CSAPLAGHYGYTF.

This clone was seen a handful of times. This chain connects TRBV7-6 to TRBJ2-1; 12 bases match TRBD2. This CDR3 has 20 amino acids. The ends lost 6 bases at V and 0 bases at J; junction bases unmatched: 15. Germline CDR1 and CDR2: SGHVS and FNYEAQ. CDR3 in amino acids: CASSFRPPTSGGSSYNEQFF. In nucleotides, the CDR3 is TGTGCCAGCAGTTTTCGCCCACCAACTAGCGGGGGGAGCTCCTACAATGAGCAGTTCTTC.

This clone was observed a few times. The chain carries TRBV7-2 and TRBJ2-7, with 7 bases fitting TRBD1. After removal of 5 bases from V and 3 bases from J, the junction contained 13 bases not matched to a gene. The germline CDR1 and CDR2 sequences are SGHTA and FQGNSA. The CDR3 has 16 residues. CDR3 residues: CASSLLQWTGDYEQYF. The CDR3 nucleotides are TGTGCCAGCAGCCTTCTACAATGGACAGGAGACTACGAGCAGTACTTC.

J is TRBJ2-5 and V is TRBV28, with D perhaps TRBD1 (5 bases). Germline V gives CDR1 MDHEN, CDR2 SYDVKM. This CDR3 region has 15 residues. V was pared by 6 bases and J by 0 bases, with 14 bases between. The CDR3 nucleotides read TGTGCCAGCAGCCCCCCCCCAGGGAACCAAGAGACCCAGTACTTC. Its protein is CASSPPPGNQETQYF.

This clone was seen once. The chain links TRBV1 to TRBJ1-1. TRBV1 is deemed a pseudogene. The CDR3 consists of 16 residues. This CDR3 is CTSSQGDRGEAHEAFF. The CDR3 region has the DNA TGCACCAGCAGCCAAGGTGACCGAGGGGAGGCGCATGAAGCTTTCTTT.

The rearrangement joins TRBV4-1 to TRBJ1-5; no clear D gene. Germline lookup yields CDR1 MGHRA and CDR2 YSYEKL. The CDR3 extends over 15 amino acids. Trimming stripped 0 bases from V and 7 bases from J, with 13 bases between. Here the CDR3 DNA reads TGCGCCAGCAGCCAAGAAAGCAGGAGCGGACAGCCCCAGCATTTT. Translation gives CASSQESRSGQPQHF.

The gene calls are TRBV3-1 (or the pseudogene TRBV3-2) and TRBJ1-2, with 12 bases lining up with TRBD1. Germline V gene data show CDR1 as LGHDT and CDR2 as YNNKEL (reference sequence). V lost 6 bases to trimming and J lost 8 bases; unmatched junction nucleotides: 4. This CDR3 comprises 13 residues. DNA for the CDR3: TGTGCCAGCAGACCCGGGACAGGGGGCGGCTACACCTTC. Residues: CASRPGTGGGYTF.

The chain couples TRBV2 to TRBJ1-2; TRBD1 matches at 11 bases. V lost 6 bases and J lost 8; bases outside the gene matches: 5. Germline V gene lookup returns CDR1 SNHLY and CDR2 FYNNEI. The CDR3 length is 13 residues. CDR3 sequence: CASSGQGAKGYTF. The CDR3 nucleotides read TGTGCCAGCAGCGGACAGGGGGCGAAAGGCTACACCTTC.

The V and J genes are TRBV12-3 or TRBV12-4 and TRBJ2-2; 7 bases align to TRBD2. Trimming cost V 9 bases and J 0 bases; bases outside gene matches: 1. CDR3 length: 13 amino acids. The CDR3 DNA sequence: TGTGCCAGTCTAGCGGCGAACACCGGGGAGCTGTTTTTT. The encoded protein is CASLAANTGELFF.

The V gene is TRBV30, the J gene TRBJ2-7; 10 nucleotides align to TRBD1. The V and J ends lost 3 bases and 3 bases, in that order; junction bases with no gene match: 8. The CDR3 spans 15 residues. CDR1 is GTSNPN and CDR2 is SVGIG in the germline V gene (reference sequence). CDR3 residues: CAWRYRDRGLYEQYF. The CDR3 DNA is TGTGCCTGGAGGTACCGGGACAGGGGCCTCTACGAGCAGTACTTC.

The genes are TRBV10-3 and TRBJ2-3; a weak D match, TRBD2 (7 bases). Germline CDR1 ENHRY, CDR2 SYGVKD. The V and J ends lost 11 bases and 2 bases respectively, with 14 bases between them. The CDR3 spans 13 residues. Written as DNA, the CDR3 is TGTGCCGTTCTTGGGGGGGCCACAGATACGCAGTATTTT. It yields the protein CAVLGGATDTQYF.

The sample holds a few counts of this clone. The chain carries TRBV27 and TRBJ1-2; D remains unclear. Germline V gene data show CDR1 as MNHEY and CDR2 as SMNVEV (reference sequence). V was cut by 2 bases and J by 5 bases, with 12 bases left in between. This CDR3 contains 14 residues. The CDR3 DNA reads as TGTGCCAGCAGTTTAACTGGGCTTCGGTATGGCTACACCTTC. Amino acids: CASSLTGLRYGYTF.

J is TRBJ2-7 and V is TRBV13, with no clear D. The V end was cut by 5 bases, the J end by 2 bases, with 13 bases between. The CDR3 runs to 14 residues. Germline V gene data show CDR1 as PRHDT and CDR2 as FYEKMQ (reference sequence). DNA of the CDR3: TGTGCCAGCAGCGACAAACACGGCACCTACGAGCAGTACTTC. It translates to CASSDKHGTYEQYF.

The gene calls are TRBV28 and TRBJ1-2; perhaps TRBD1 as D (6 bases). Looked up from germline, CDR1 is MDHEN and CDR2 is SYDVKM. Trimming removed 6 bases from V and 4 bases from J, with 9 bases in between. The CDR3 extends over 12 amino acids. The CDR3 region has the DNA TGTGCCAGCAGACAGGGCCCCTATGGCTACACCTTC. This gives the protein CASRQGPYGYTF.

In this sample, this clone turned up a few times. The chain recombines TRBV10-2 with TRBJ1-5, with 7 bases aligning to TRBD1. The CDR3 runs 15 residues. The J segment lost 3 bases and the V segment lost 6 bases, leaving 8 bases of the junction unmatched. Germline V gene data show CDR1 as WSHSY and CDR2 as SAAADI. The chain's CDR3 is CASSARQGPNQPQHF. In DNA form, the CDR3 reads TGCGCCAGCAGCGCTAGACAGGGCCCCAATCAGCCCCAGCATTTT.

The J gene is TRBJ2-7, the V gene TRBV28; 11 bases match TRBD2. This CDR3 is built from 13 residues. Germline V gene data show CDR1 as MDHEN and CDR2 as SYDVKM. The ends lost 9 bases at V and 7 bases at J; junction bases unmatched: 8. The CDR3 spells CASFSGGAGEQYF. As DNA, the CDR3 is TGTGCCAGTTTTAGCGGGGGGGCCGGGGAGCAGTACTTC.